What follows describes a single T cell receptor (beta chain). What it binds is unknown. This entry is derived from a study of CD8 T cells in ankylosing spondylitis. Findings and caveats of the study: Clones linked with disease were CD8+ and fairly uncommon in the peripheral blood. Researchers reportedly found disease-linked clones significantly enriched in matched ankylosing spondylitis synovial fluid. Ankylosing spondylitis blood seemed to carry a telltale TCR beta motif made of fewer than 10 highly homologous variants.

The TCR beta libraries were generated through quantitative 5'-RACE incorporating molecular barcodes. TCRdb reprocessed the 5' RACE reads with MiXCR, giving one entry per CDR3 protein. Of some 240,000 distinct CDR3 sequences listed, under 20% are singletons. The V end lost 3 bases, the J end lost 9 bases, and 9 bases lay between the germline ends. The CDR3 covers 11 residues. Looked up from germline, CDR1 is DFQATT and CDR2 is SNEGSKA (reference sequence). This receptor was identified in a male donor with ankylosing spondylitis or in good health (not recorded which). The rearrangement links TRBV20-1 to TRBJ2-1; D unclear. The sample consisted of blood, either unsorted or a sorted T cell fraction (not recorded which). The DNA of the CDR3 is TGCAGTGCTAGGTGGACGGTTGAGCAGTTCTTC. Amino acid sequence: CSARWTVEQFF.